These 12 T cell receptor beta chains originate from one sample sequenced in a study of blood T cell repertoires in COVID-19. The table came from immunoSEQ multiplex PCR; TCRdb's copy has only in-frame clones and leaves some out. Here the sample spans over 150,000 clones, 70% to 90% being singletons. Input material: peripheral blood. These receptors were taken from a woman older than 75 with COVID-19, enrolled during active disease.

This chain links TRBV28 with TRBJ2-1, with D possibly matching TRBD2 (6 bases). Deletions cut 8 bases from V and 12 bases from J, with 17 bases between. CDR1 and CDR2 (germline): MDHEN, SYDVKM. CDR3 length: 12 residues. The CDR3 bases are TGTGCCAGCGCCGGGAGACCGATTCTGCAGTTCTTC. As protein: CASAGRPILQFF.

The V and J genes are TRBV4-2 and TRBJ2-7, with D perhaps matching TRBD2 (6 bases). With 1 base removed from V and 3 bases from J, the gap between germline ends came to 16 bases. This CDR3 has 16 residues. CDR1 LGHNA and CDR2 YNFKEQ come from the germline V gene. The CDR3 reads CASSQARDFNSYEQYF. The CDR3 DNA is TGTGCCAGCAGCCAAGCCCGGGACTTTAACAGCTACGAGCAGTACTTC.

This chain uses TRBV28 with TRBJ2-1, with D possibly being TRBD2 (5 bases). This CDR3 comprises 13 residues. Germline-derived CDR1 and CDR2 are MDHEN and SYDVKM. Trimming removed 6 bases at V and 8 bases at J, with 14 bases between. CDR3 sequence: CASRGRASDEQFF. CDR3 bases: TGTGCCAGCAGGGGGAGAGCCTCGGATGAGCAGTTCTTC.

The chain is built from TRBV19 and TRBJ1-5; D perhaps matches TRBD1 (6 bases). The CDR3 loop spans 15 amino acids. V lost 6 bases and J lost 5, with 17 bases in between. Germline V gene sequence: CDR1 LNHDA, CDR2 SQIVND (reference sequence). The CDR3 DNA follows: TGTGCCAGTAGCACAGGGAGCGGCCCCTATCAGCCCCAGCATTTT. It is translated as CASSTGSGPYQPQHF.

This chain connects TRBV9 to TRBJ1-5; D unclear. The V gene's germline CDR1 is SGDLS and CDR2 YYNGEE. V lost 1 base and J 7 bases, leaving 9 bases between the germline ends. The CDR3 runs 13 residues. CDR3 protein: CASSVNPEQPQHF. The DNA of the CDR3 is TGTGCCAGCAGCGTAAATCCGGAGCAGCCCCAGCATTTT.

This clone was seen only a few times. V usage is TRBV18 and J usage is TRBJ2-1, with 11 bases aligning to TRBD1. V trimming: 4 bases; J trimming: 4 bases; junction bases outside the gene matches: 6. The CDR3 is 16 residues long. Germline V gene sequence: CDR1 KGHSH, CDR2 LQKENI. The CDR3 DNA follows: TGTGCCAGCTCACGGGACAGGGGGACGCCGTACAATGAGCAGTTCTTC. Translated, it gives CASSRDRGTPYNEQFF.

This sequence joins TRBV9 and TRBJ1-4; weak D call: TRBD1 (5 bases). Germline values: CDR1 SGDLS, CDR2 YYNGEE. This CDR3 region has 15 residues. V gave up 0 bases and J gave up 7 bases, with 13 bases separating them. CDR3 in DNA: TGTGCCAGCAGCGTAGGGGGCAGGGTCGGTGAAAAACTGTTTTTT. Translating gives CASSVGGRVGEKLFF.

The chain carries TRBV12-5 and TRBJ2-3; the D is unclear. V was clipped by 1 base and J by 1 base, with 6 bases between them. In germline, CDR1 is LGHNT, CDR2 FRNRAP. The CDR3 has 14 amino acids. The CDR3 loop reads CASGLAGGTDTQYF. Here the CDR3 DNA reads TGTGCTAGTGGTTTGGCAGGCGGCACAGATACGCAGTATTTT. Together with reference TRBV12-5 and TRBJ2-3, the CDR3 gives the full variable domain: DARVTQTPRHKVTEMGQEVTMRCQPILGHNTVFWYRQTMMQGLELLAYFRNRAPLDDSGMPKDRFSAEMPDATLATLKIQPSEPRDSAVYFCASGLAGGTDTQYFGPGTRLTVL.

This rearrangement joins TRBV10-3 to TRBJ1-2; no definite D call. The germline V gene has CDR1 ENHRY and CDR2 SYGVKD. The CDR3 sequence is 13 residues long. V lost 8 bases and J lost 4, with 14 bases in between. The CDR3 sequence: CAIGGGFSYGYTF. CDR3 sequence (DNA): TGTGCCATCGGAGGCGGGTTTTCCTATGGCTACACCTTC.

This clone turned up a few times. This specimen includes other DNA sequences encoding the same CDR3. The chain couples TRBV30 to TRBJ1-3; 7 bases fit TRBD1. J lost 4 bases, V lost 0 bases, and 3 bases had no gene match. Germline V gene sequence: CDR1 GTSNPN, CDR2 SVGIG (reference sequence). This CDR3 has 14 amino acids. In DNA form, the CDR3 reads TGTGCCTGGAGTGTAGGGGGCTCGGGAAACACCATATATTTT. This encodes CAWSVGGSGNTIYF.

V usage is TRBV29-1 and J usage is TRBJ2-7; D gene ambiguous. Germline loops: CDR1 SQVTM, CDR2 ANQGSEA. V was cut by 4 bases and J by 6 bases, with 10 bases left in between. This CDR3 is 11 amino acids long. CDR3 protein: CSVGLGFEQYF. Here the CDR3 DNA reads TGCAGCGTTGGACTTGGGTTCGAGCAGTACTTC.

This clone was picked up a small number of times. The V call is TRBV6-5, the J call TRBJ2-7, with 9 bases that match TRBD1. Trimming at V came to 8 bases and at J to 3 bases, leaving 5 bases not matched to a gene. The length of the CDR3 is 13 residues. The V gene's germline CDR1 is MNHEY and CDR2 SVGAGI. CDR3 DNA: TGTGCCAGCGGATGGGACAGGGACTACGAGCAGTACTTC. This codes for CASGWDRDYEQYF.